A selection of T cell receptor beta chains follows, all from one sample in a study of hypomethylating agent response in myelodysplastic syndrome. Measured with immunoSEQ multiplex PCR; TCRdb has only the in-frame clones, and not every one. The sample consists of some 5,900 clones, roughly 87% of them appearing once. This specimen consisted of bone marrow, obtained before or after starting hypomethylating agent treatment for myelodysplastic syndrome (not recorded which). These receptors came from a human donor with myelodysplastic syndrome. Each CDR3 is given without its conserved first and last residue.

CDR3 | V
SGFDGNTIY | TRBV29-1
ASSFLGGWQETQY | TRBV7-2
ASSAAGTNYEQY | TRBV9
ASRSDRRRTDTQY | TRBV10-1
ASSWLGNTEAF | TRBV5-6
ASRAGNDQPQH | TRBV6-5
ASSLSTGAGYGYT | TRBV7-2
ASSLPKSDGEAF | TRBV5-1
ASSAGLGYEQY | TRBV6-1
ASSFGGTKETQY | TRBV7-2
ASSPGQGTGNTIY | TRBV7-9
ASAPDRVGQPQH | TRBV9
ASSQDGSPYEQY | TRBV4-3
ASSVSGFGEKLF | TRBV2
ASSFNSGNTIY | TRBV5-5
ASSGDRDQPQH | TRBV11-1
ASTDERGEQF | TRBV6-1
SVEVVDSEKLF | TRBV29-1
ASSRGQQETQY | TRBV4-3
ASSPNRLGLSSYNEQF | TRBV19
ASGSGTEAF | TRBV28
ASSSLRGRDRGHTGELF | TRBV11-2
ASSLAGQGDYEQY | TRBV5-4
ASSFGTGDTGELF | TRBV13
ASSYRTSGAQETQY | TRBV6-6
ASSQQGQSSYNEQF | TRBV4-1
ASSPSTSSYNEQF | TRBV5-4
ASSSQGNTEAF | TRBV5-1
ASTSGQGQY | TRBV7-2
ASSPGTGGGNTIY | TRBV9
ASSVAPGEKLF | TRBV9
ASSFMSGEGGEQF | TRBV28
ASSWGRDRGYETQY | TRBV11-1
ASSMTGGPGYGYT | TRBV27
ASSIRQGGQPQH | TRBV19
ASSELGLNTGELF | TRBV2
ASSEAGGVDTQY | TRBV10-2
ASSLRITTDNQPQH | TRBV5-6
ASRTGAINQPQH | TRBV19
ASSLAGSGNQPQH | TRBV7-6
ASSFDRELEQY | TRBV7-2
ASSQEGEGEGETQY | TRBV4-1
ASSWTFEETQY | TRBV27
ARSLFPTDTQY | TRBV5-3
ASSYGGNQPQH | TRBV6-5
ASSRGAGGNQPQH | TRBV6-5
ASTDDPSYEQY | TRBV6-6
ASSLQVAGQETQY | TRBV7-2
ATQGTGDNQPQH | TRBV10-3
ASSFHAGETQY | TRBV5-8
ASNSAAAPTNEKLF | TRBV28
ASSFSSGALETQY | TRBV27
ASSTGQGLNNSPLH | TRBV19
ASSLLGREETQY | TRBV11-2
ASSSRTTTDTQY | TRBV5-8